Shown below are 27 T cell receptor beta chains from a single sample sequenced in a study of blood T cell repertoires in COVID-19. Sequencing was performed with immunoSEQ multiplex PCR; in TCRdb, only in-frame clones are kept and a portion is missing. Among fewer than 85,000 clones, approximately 83% were seen once, and the ten largest hold 6.5% to 7.5%. The material sequenced was peripheral blood. The origin of the receptors is a man younger than 40 with COVID-19, enrolled during active disease.

The chain is built from TRBV28 and TRBJ2-7; D possibly corresponds to TRBD2 (5 bases). This CDR3 spans 12 amino acids. V lost 6 bases to trimming and J lost 3 bases, with 9 bases between them. Germline CDR1 MDHEN, CDR2 SYDVKM. Here the CDR3 DNA reads TGTGCCAGCAGCTCGGGGTTCTACGAGCAGTACTTC. Protein sequence: CASSSGFYEQYF.

This CDR3 reads CAISVGGSNTEAFF. For the CDR3, the DNA is TGTGCCATCAGTGTTGGAGGTTCGAACACTGAAGCTTTCTTT. The chain links TRBV10-3 to TRBJ1-1; D unclear. The germline gives CDR1 ENHRY, CDR2 SYGVKD. This CDR3 is 14 amino acids long. The V end was cut by 4 bases, the J end by 1 base, with 10 bases between.

This clone appeared a few times. The chain combines TRBV7-3 with TRBJ1-6; 8 bases map to TRBD1. Germline V gene data show CDR1 as SGHTA and CDR2 as FQGTGA. The CDR3 consists of 15 residues. The trim removed 5 bases at V and 7 bases at J, leaving 7 bases unmatched. In DNA form, the CDR3 reads TGTGCCAGCAGCCCTCCGGGACAGGAAAATTCACCCCTCCACTTT. It specifies CASSPPGQENSPLHF.

The chain has TRBV28 and TRBJ1-5; no reliable D call. The CDR3 has 15 residues. The germline V gene encodes CDR1 MDHEN and CDR2 SYDVKM. V was trimmed by 4 bases and J by 6 bases, leaving 16 bases between them. CDR3 bases: TGTGCCAGCAGTTACTATGGGGAGGGCCGTCAGCCCCAGCATTTT. It is translated as CASSYYGEGRQPQHF.

This CDR3 reads CASSLEGQGMNTEAFF. CDR3 nucleotide sequence: TGTGCCAGCTCACTAGAGGGACAGGGCATGAACACTGAAGCTTTCTTT. V gene TRBV18 combines with J gene TRBJ1-1; 9 bases match TRBD1. CDR1 is KGHSH and CDR2 is LQKENI in the germline V gene. The CDR3 loop spans 16 amino acids. The junction had 6 bases not matched to a gene; V was cut back by 4 bases and J by 0 bases.

The chain is built from TRBV6-5 and TRBJ1-1; D gene unclear. The V gene's germline CDR1 is MNHEY and CDR2 SVGAGI. V lost 2 bases and J lost 8, with 15 bases in between. The CDR3 is 14 residues long. CDR3 residues: CASSYSSDKTEAFF. CDR3 in DNA: TGTGCCAGCAGTTACAGCTCAGACAAGACCGAAGCTTTCTTT.

With regard to this clone: An end of the junction differs from the germline gene, which may be a read error. The CDR3 protein is CAISGLDGQGRF. The CDR3 bases are TGTGCCATCAGTGGGCTCGACGGACAGGGACGATTC. V usage is TRBV10-3 and J usage is TRBJ2-7, with 8 bases fitting TRBD1. Looked up from germline, CDR1 is ENHRY and CDR2 is SYGVKD. This CDR3 region has 12 residues.

The genes are TRBV19 and TRBJ1-1; TRBD1 is a possible D gene (5 bases). Deletions cut 8 bases from V and 4 bases from J, with 17 bases between. CDR3 length: 14 residues. Germline CDR1 reads LNHDA; CDR2 reads SQIVND (reference sequence). Here the CDR3 DNA reads TGTGCCAGTGGGGGGTTCGGGGGGACCACTGAAGCTTTCTTT. It specifies CASGGFGGTTEAFF.

This clone was seen only once. This chain joins TRBV5-4 and TRBJ2-3; TRBD1 agrees at 9 bases. V lost 6 bases to trimming and J lost 2 bases; unmatched junction nucleotides: 7. CDR1 is SGHNT and CDR2 is YYREEE in the germline V gene (reference sequence). The CDR3 totals 15 residues. The CDR3 nucleotides read TGTGCCAGCAACGGAGGGGACAGGGCCACAGATACGCAGTATTTT. As protein: CASNGGDRATDTQYF.

This clone has only a few counts. The chain couples TRBV5-1 to TRBJ1-2; D unresolved. Germline V lookup: CDR1 SGHRS, CDR2 YFSETQ. There are 13 residues in the CDR3. Trimming shortened V by 2 bases and J by 3 bases, and 8 bases separated the two germline ends. CDR3 bases: TGCGCCAGCAGCTTTCGGGAGTACTATGGCTACACCTTC. Translated, it gives CASSFREYYGYTF.

Concerning this clone: The junction departs from the called germline gene at one end, perhaps through a read error. The chain is built from TRBV2 and TRBJ2-2; the match to TRBD2 covers 11 bases. CDR3 size: 15 residues. Germline-derived CDR1 and CDR2 are SNHLY and FYNNEI. This CDR3 is CASTELAGVVGELFF. Written as DNA, the CDR3 is TGTGCCAGCACTGAACTAGCGGGAGTTGTCGGGGAGCTGTTTTTT.

The genes are TRBV19 and TRBJ2-3; 8 bases line up with TRBD1. The CDR3 contains 17 residues. Trimming removed 9 bases from V and 2 bases from J; junction bases left unmatched: 16. Germline CDR1 reads LNHDA; CDR2 reads SQIVND (reference sequence). CDR3 DNA sequence: TGTGCCAGGTCCCCAACCATCCCGGGACAGGCCACAGATACGCAGTATTTT. Amino acids: CARSPTIPGQATDTQYF.

This clone was seen more than once but under ten times. The chain recombines TRBV5-1 with TRBJ2-1, with D possibly being TRBD1 (6 bases). In germline, CDR1 is SGHRS, CDR2 YFSETQ. This CDR3 contains 16 residues. V was shortened by 6 bases and J by 0 bases, with 16 bases between the two germline ends. CDR3 sequence reads: CASMLQGFGSYNEQFF. CDR3 nucleotide sequence: TGCGCCAGCATGCTACAGGGATTCGGCTCCTACAATGAGCAGTTCTTC.

The chain employs TRBV6-6 and TRBJ1-3; TRBD1 agrees at 8 bases. V gave up 5 bases and J gave up 4 bases; unmatched junction bases: 16. The CDR3 is 18 amino acids. Germline V CDR1 and CDR2: MNHNY, SVGAGI (reference sequence). In DNA form, the CDR3 reads TGTGCCAGCAGTCCTTCGGGACAGGCCTTCCTCTCGGGAAACACCATATATTTT. As protein: CASSPSGQAFLSGNTIYF.

This CDR3 reads CASGPSGAYEQYF. For the CDR3, the DNA is TGTGCCAGTGGCCCTAGCGGAGCCTACGAGCAGTACTTC. V is TRBV19 and J is TRBJ2-7, with TRBD2 identical over 7 bases. The V gene end was trimmed by 8 bases and the J gene end by 2 bases; junction bases not matched to a gene: 6. The CDR3 is 13 amino acids. Looked up from germline, CDR1 is LNHDA and CDR2 is SQIVND (reference sequence).

V gene TRBV19 combines with J gene TRBJ2-3, with D unclear. This CDR3 is 13 amino acids long. Germline V CDR1 and CDR2: LNHDA, SQIVND (reference sequence). The ends were cut back, 4 bases at V and 0 bases at J, with 5 bases in the middle. The CDR3 DNA sequence: TGTGCCAGTAGTAGCGGTAGCACAGATACGCAGTATTTT. The encoded protein is CASSSGSTDTQYF.

The rearrangement joins TRBV12-1 to TRBJ1-5; the table's D call of TRBD1 was not tested on the DNA. TRBV12-1 is a recognized pseudogene. The CDR3 totals 14 residues. DNA of the CDR3: TGTGCCAGCAGCTCCTGGACAGGCAATCAGCCCCAGCATTTT. This gives the protein CASSSWTGNQPQHF.

The chain combines TRBV7-6 with TRBJ2-7, with 9 bases fitting TRBD2. The CDR3 sequence is 15 residues long. The germline gives CDR1 SGHVS, CDR2 FNYEAQ. Unmatched junction bases numbered 9, after V lost 5 bases and J lost 4 bases. The CDR3: CASSPAGGPSYEQYF. Written as DNA, the CDR3 is TGTGCCAGCAGCCCAGCGGGGGGTCCTTCTTACGAGCAGTACTTC.

This chain connects TRBV28 to TRBJ2-7; weak D call: TRBD2 (5 bases). The CDR3 spans 13 residues. Trimming removed 5 bases at V and 2 bases at J, with 10 bases between. Germline lookup yields CDR1 MDHEN and CDR2 SYDVKM. CDR3 sequence: CASSISEAYEQYF. CDR3 sequence (DNA): TGTGCCAGCAGTATTAGCGAGGCCTACGAGCAGTACTTC. The whole variable domain, remainder taken from reference TRBV28 and TRBJ2-7, is DVKVTQSSRYLVKRTGEKVFLECVQDMDHENMFWYRQDPGLGLRLIYFSYDVKMKEKGDIPEGYSVSREKKERFSLILESASTNQTSMYLCASSISEAYEQYFGPGTRLTVT.

The chain is built from TRBV10-3 and TRBJ2-2; 7 bases are a match to TRBD2. V gave up 0 bases and J gave up 6 bases; unmatched junction bases: 4. This CDR3 contains 15 residues. Germline assignment: CDR1 ENHRY and CDR2 SYGVKD. Here the CDR3 DNA reads TGTGCCATCAGTGAGTCAGCGGGAACGGCCGGGGAGCTGTTTTTT. It codes for CAISESAGTAGELFF.

The chain has TRBV24-1 and TRBJ2-6; a possible D gene is TRBD2 (5 bases). The V end was cut by 4 bases, the J end by 4 bases, with 10 bases between. The germline CDR1 and CDR2 sequences are KGHDR and SFDVKD. This CDR3 is built from 15 residues. CDR3 sequence reads: CATSDLSGGANVLTF. In DNA, the CDR3 is TGTGCCACCAGTGACCTGAGCGGAGGGGCCAACGTCCTGACTTTC.

This chain joins TRBV4-1 and TRBJ2-3, with D perhaps TRBD2 (7 bases). Per germline, CDR1 MGHRA and CDR2 YSYEKL. This CDR3 has 15 amino acids. V was shortened by 0 bases and J by 4 bases, with 11 bases between the two germline ends. The CDR3 loop is CASSQELGGPDTQYF. In DNA form, the CDR3 reads TGCGCCAGCAGCCAAGAATTGGGGGGGCCAGATACGCAGTATTTT.

The rearrangement uses TRBV28 and TRBJ1-3; D call uncertain. The CDR3 extends over 14 amino acids. The V and J ends lost 9 bases and 4 bases respectively, with 16 bases between them. Germline lookup yields CDR1 MDHEN and CDR2 SYDVKM. CDR3 sequence: CASKRRAQGNTIYF. CDR3 in DNA: TGTGCCAGTAAACGGAGGGCCCAAGGAAACACCATATATTTT.

V and J are TRBV15 and TRBJ2-7; D possibly corresponds to TRBD2 (6 bases). The germline V gene has CDR1 LNHNV and CDR2 YYDKDF (reference sequence). The CDR3 spans 14 residues. The germline V and J ends were trimmed by 0 bases and 6 bases, with 12 bases remaining between them. The CDR3 bases are TGTGCCACCAGCAGAGAGACTGGGCGGGGCGAGCAGTACTTC. Translated: CATSRETGRGEQYF.

The chain employs TRBV12-3 or TRBV12-4 and TRBJ1-1; D unclear. V shed 2 bases and J shed 6 bases, with 10 bases lying between them. CDR3 length: 13 amino acids. This chain's CDR3 is CASSLRSRAEAFF. CDR3 bases: TGTGCCAGCAGTTTAAGGTCTAGAGCTGAAGCTTTCTTT.

The chain links TRBV10-3 to TRBJ2-5; 7 bases agree with TRBD2. Unmatched junction bases numbered 2, after V lost 3 bases and J lost 1 base. The CDR3 loop spans 14 amino acids. From germline, CDR1 is ENHRY and CDR2 SYGVKD. CDR3 nucleotides: TGTGCCATCAGTGACGGGGGGACCCAAGAGACCCAGTACTTC. Encoded protein: CAISDGGTQETQYF.

The gene calls are TRBV4-1 and TRBJ2-7; 8 bases match TRBD2. The ends lost 0 bases at V and 2 bases at J; junction bases unmatched: 6. Germline CDR1 reads MGHRA; CDR2 reads YSYEKL. This CDR3 region has 16 residues. The CDR3 loop reads CASSQDVQRGTYEQYF. CDR3 nucleotide sequence: TGCGCCAGCAGCCAAGATGTCCAGCGGGGGACCTACGAGCAGTACTTC.